These 7 T cell receptor beta chains originate from one sample sequenced in a study of blood T cell repertoires in COVID-19. Some clones are missing from TCRdb's copy, which holds only in-frame ones; the method was immunoSEQ multiplex PCR. The sample holds 15,000 or so clones, about 91% seen once. The sample taken for sequencing was peripheral blood. The source of these receptors is a human donor in a cohort sampled during active COVID-19.

The V gene is TRBV5-1, the J gene TRBJ2-1, with D possibly being TRBD2 (5 bases). Trimming stripped 4 bases from V and 0 bases from J, with 11 bases between. This CDR3 has 15 residues. CDR1 is SGHRS, CDR2 YFSETQ, per germline. Here the CDR3 reads CASSGSQSSYNEQFF. For the CDR3, the DNA is TGCGCCAGCAGCGGGAGCCAGAGCTCCTACAATGAGCAGTTCTTC. The full variable domain, rest sourced from reference TRBV5-1 and TRBJ2-1, is KAGVTQTPRYLIKTRGQQVTLSCSPISGHRSVSWYQQTPGQGLQFLFEYFSETQRNKGNFPGRFSGRQFSNSRSEMNVSTLELGDSALYLCASSGSQSSYNEQFFGPGTRLTVL.

The CDR3 DNA sequence: TGCGCCAGCAGCTTGGCCTACTCCGGGGGGGGCCAGGATACGCAGTATTTT. Encoded protein: CASSLAYSGGGQDTQYF. The chain joins TRBV5-1 to TRBJ2-3; 8 nucleotides agree with TRBD2. The CDR3 runs 17 residues. J was trimmed by 6 bases and V by 0 bases; bases with no gene match: 12. Germline CDR1 is SGHRS and CDR2 is YFSETQ. The full variable domain, completed using reference TRBV5-1 and TRBJ2-3, is KAGVTQTPRYLIKTRGQQVTLSCSPISGHRSVSWYQQTPGQGLQFLFEYFSETQRNKGNFPGRFSGRQFSNSRSEMNVSTLELGDSALYLCASSLAYSGGGQDTQYFGPGTRLTVL.

The genes are TRBV5-1 and TRBJ2-7, with D hard to call. The V gene's germline CDR1 is SGHRS and CDR2 YFSETQ. The CDR3 runs to 14 residues. V shed 2 bases and J shed 1 base, with 10 bases lying between them. The CDR3 protein is CASSFRVRSYEQYF. The CDR3 nucleotides are TGCGCCAGCAGCTTTCGCGTTCGGTCCTACGAGCAGTACTTC.

The chain uses TRBV4-1 and TRBJ2-2; 8 bases line up with TRBD2. Germline CDR1 MGHRA, CDR2 YSYEKL. The trim removed 0 bases at V and 8 bases at J, leaving 5 bases unmatched. This CDR3 contains 15 residues. The CDR3 DNA follows: TGCGCCAGCAGCCAAGATCGGGGGGGCATAGGGGAGCTGTTTTTT. It is translated as CASSQDRGGIGELFF.

This chain connects TRBV6-1 to TRBJ1-2, with D perhaps matching TRBD1 (5 bases). The germline CDR1 and CDR2 sequences are MNHNS and SASEGT. The CDR3 extends over 13 amino acids. Trimming left V 1 base short and J 3 bases short, with 6 bases between. DNA of the CDR3: TGTGCCAGCAGTGAAGGGGGCCACTATGGCTACACCTTC. Translated: CASSEGGHYGYTF.

By proportion, this clone is medium-sized. This chain joins TRBV28 and TRBJ1-1; TRBD1 agrees at 11 bases. This CDR3 spans 15 amino acids. Germline CDR1 and CDR2: MDHEN and SYDVKM. V dropped 6 bases and J dropped 4; count of bases not matched to a gene: 7. The CDR3 spells CASRWTGGLGTEAFF. The DNA for the CDR3 is TGTGCCAGCAGGTGGACAGGGGGCTTGGGCACTGAAGCTTTCTTT.

The rearrangement links TRBV11-3 to TRBJ2-7; 10 positions agree with TRBD1. V was clipped by 1 base and J by 6 bases; unmatched bases: 21. CDR1 SGHNT and CDR2 YENEEA come from the germline V gene. The CDR3 consists of 20 residues. The CDR3 protein is CASSLVPGQGTGLAWTEQYF. In nucleotides, the CDR3 is TGTGCCAGCAGCTTAGTACCGGGACAGGGGACAGGACTAGCTTGGACCGAGCAGTACTTC.